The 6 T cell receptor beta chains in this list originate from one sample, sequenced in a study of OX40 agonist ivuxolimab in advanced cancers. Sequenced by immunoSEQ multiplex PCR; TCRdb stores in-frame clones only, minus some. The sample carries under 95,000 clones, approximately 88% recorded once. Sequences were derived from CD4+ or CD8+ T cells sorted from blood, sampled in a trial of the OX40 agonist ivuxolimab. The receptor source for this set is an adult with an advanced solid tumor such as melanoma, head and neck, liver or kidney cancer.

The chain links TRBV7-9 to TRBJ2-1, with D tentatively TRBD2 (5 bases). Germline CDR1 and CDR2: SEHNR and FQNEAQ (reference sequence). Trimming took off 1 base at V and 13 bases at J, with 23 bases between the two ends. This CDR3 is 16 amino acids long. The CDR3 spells CASSLGRGPGIVGQFF. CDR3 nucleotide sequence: TGTGCCAGCAGCTTAGGGCGCGGCCCGGGAATTGTGGGTCAGTTCTTC.

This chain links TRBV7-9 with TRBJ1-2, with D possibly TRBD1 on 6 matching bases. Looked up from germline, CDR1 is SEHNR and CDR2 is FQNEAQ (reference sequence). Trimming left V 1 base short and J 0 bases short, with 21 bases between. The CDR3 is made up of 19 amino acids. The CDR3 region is CASSLDGGTKTGTNYGYTF. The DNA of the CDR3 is TGTGCCAGCAGCTTAGACGGGGGGACAAAGACAGGTACTAACTATGGCTACACCTTC. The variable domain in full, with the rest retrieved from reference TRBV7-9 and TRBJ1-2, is DTGVSQNPRHKITKRGQNVTFRCDPISEHNRLYWYRQTLGQGPEFLTYFQNEAQLEKSRLLSDRFSAERPKGSFSTLEIQRTEQGDSAMYLCASSLDGGTKTGTNYGYTFGSGTRLTVV.

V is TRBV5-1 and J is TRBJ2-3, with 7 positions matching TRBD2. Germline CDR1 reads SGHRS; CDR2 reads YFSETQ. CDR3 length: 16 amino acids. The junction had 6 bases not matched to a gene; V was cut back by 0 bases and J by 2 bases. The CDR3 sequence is CASSLGASGNTDTQYF. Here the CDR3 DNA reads TGCGCCAGCAGCTTGGGGGCTAGCGGTAACACAGATACGCAGTATTTT. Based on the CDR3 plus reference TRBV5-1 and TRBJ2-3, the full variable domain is KAGVTQTPRYLIKTRGQQVTLSCSPISGHRSVSWYQQTPGQGLQFLFEYFSETQRNKGNFPGRFSGRQFSNSRSEMNVSTLELGDSALYLCASSLGASGNTDTQYFGPGTRLTVL.

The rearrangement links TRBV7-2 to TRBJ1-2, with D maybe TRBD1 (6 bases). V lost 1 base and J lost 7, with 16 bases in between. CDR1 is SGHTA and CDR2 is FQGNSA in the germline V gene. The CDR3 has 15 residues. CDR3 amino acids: CASSLGTVGWGGYTF. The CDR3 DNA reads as TGTGCCAGCAGCTTAGGGACAGTTGGGTGGGGTGGCTACACCTTC.

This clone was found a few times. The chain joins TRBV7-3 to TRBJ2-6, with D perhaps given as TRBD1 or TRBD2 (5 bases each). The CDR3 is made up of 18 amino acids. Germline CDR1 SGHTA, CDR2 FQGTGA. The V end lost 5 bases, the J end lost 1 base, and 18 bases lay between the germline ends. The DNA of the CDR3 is TGTGCCAGCAGCCCCTTTCCGGGACGGAATTCTGGGGCCAACGTCCTGACTTTC. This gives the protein CASSPFPGRNSGANVLTF.

The CDR3 DNA follows: TGTGCCAGCAGCTTAGTTTACGGGGGCGCGGCCGAGCAGTACTTC. Translating gives CASSLVYGGAAEQYF. The chain carries TRBV7-3 and TRBJ2-7; D tentatively reads TRBD1 or TRBD2 (6 bases each). The CDR3 runs to 15 residues. Germline V gene sequence: CDR1 SGHTA, CDR2 FQGTGA. V was cut by 2 bases and J by 6 bases, with 17 bases left in between.